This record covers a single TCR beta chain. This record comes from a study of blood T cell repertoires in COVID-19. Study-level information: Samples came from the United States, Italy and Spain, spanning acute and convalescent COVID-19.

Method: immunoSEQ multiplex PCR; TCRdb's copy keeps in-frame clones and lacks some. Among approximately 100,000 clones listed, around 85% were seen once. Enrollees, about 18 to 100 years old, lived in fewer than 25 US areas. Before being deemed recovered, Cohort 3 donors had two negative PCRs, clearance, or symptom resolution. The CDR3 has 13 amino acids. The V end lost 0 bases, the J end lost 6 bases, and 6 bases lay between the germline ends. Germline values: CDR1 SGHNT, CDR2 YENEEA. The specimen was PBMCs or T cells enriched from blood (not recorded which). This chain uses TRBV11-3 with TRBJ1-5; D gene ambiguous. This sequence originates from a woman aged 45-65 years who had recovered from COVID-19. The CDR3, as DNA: TGTGCCAGCAGCTTAGATCCCAGTCAGCCCCAGCATTTT. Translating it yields CASSLDPSQPQHF. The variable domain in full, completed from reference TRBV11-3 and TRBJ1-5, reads EAGVVQSPRYKIIEKKQPVAFWCNPISGHNTLYWYLQNLGQGPELLIRYENEEAVDDSQLPKDRFSAERLKGVDSTLKIQPAELGDSAVYLCASSLDPSQPQHFGDGTRLSIL.